The TCR beta chain described here comes from a study of T-cell memory formation after mild COVID-19. Study-level information: TCR clusters were largely donor specific.

TCRdb reprocessed the 5' RACE reads via MiXCR and lists one record per CDR3 protein. Of fewer than 60,000 distinct CDR3 sequences in the sample, about a quarter were seen once. The germline V gene has CDR1 SGHVS and CDR2 FNYEAQ. This CDR3 has 17 residues. The germline V and J ends were trimmed by 6 bases and 2 bases, with 22 bases remaining between them. The chain has TRBV7-6 and TRBJ2-5, with unresolved D. The specimen was PBMCs or a T cell subset sorted from them (not recorded which). This clonotype was obtained from a man aged 18 to 30 who had mild COVID-19 (a few samples of this study predate the infection). Cell type and time point are not known. For the CDR3, the DNA is TGTGCCAGCAGTCCTCGTGACTTGAGGAAGGGACAAGAGACCCAGTACTTC. It yields the protein CASSPRDLRKGQETQYF.